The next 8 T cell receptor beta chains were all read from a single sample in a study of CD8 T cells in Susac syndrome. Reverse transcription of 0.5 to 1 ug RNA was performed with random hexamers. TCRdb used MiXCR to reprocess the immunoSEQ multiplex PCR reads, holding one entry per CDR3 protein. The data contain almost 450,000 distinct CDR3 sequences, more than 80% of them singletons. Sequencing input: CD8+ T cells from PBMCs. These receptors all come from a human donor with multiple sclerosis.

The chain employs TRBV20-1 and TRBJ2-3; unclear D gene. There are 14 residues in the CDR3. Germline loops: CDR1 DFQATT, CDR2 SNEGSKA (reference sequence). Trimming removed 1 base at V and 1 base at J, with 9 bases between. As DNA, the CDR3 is TGCAGTGCTAGAGTTTATATGGGCACAGATACGCAGTATTTT. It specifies CSARVYMGTDTQYF.

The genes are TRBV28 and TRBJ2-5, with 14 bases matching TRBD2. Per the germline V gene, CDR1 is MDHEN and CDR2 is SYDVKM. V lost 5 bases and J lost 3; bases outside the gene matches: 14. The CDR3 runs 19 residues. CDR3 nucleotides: TGTGCCAGCAGTCCGACGGGACTAGCGGGAGTTGGGTTCAAAGAGACCCAGTACTTC. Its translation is CASSPTGLAGVGFKETQYF.

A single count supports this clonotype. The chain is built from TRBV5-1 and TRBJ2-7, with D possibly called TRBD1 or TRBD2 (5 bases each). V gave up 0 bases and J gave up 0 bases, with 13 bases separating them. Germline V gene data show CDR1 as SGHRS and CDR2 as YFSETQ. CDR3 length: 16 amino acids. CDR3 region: CASSLELGTSSYEQYF. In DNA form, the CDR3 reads TGCGCCAGCAGCTTGGAGTTGGGGACGAGCTCCTACGAGCAGTACTTC.

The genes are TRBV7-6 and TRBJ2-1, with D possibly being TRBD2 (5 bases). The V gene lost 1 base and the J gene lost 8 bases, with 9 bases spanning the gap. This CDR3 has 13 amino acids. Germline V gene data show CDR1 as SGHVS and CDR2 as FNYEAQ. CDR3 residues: CASSLGGLYEQFF. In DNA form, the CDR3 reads TGTGCCAGCAGCTTAGGAGGACTCTATGAGCAGTTCTTC.

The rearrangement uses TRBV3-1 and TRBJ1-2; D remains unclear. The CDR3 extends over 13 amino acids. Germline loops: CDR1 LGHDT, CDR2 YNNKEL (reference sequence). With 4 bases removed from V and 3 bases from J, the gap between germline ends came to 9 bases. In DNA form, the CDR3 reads TGTGCCAGCAGCCTCAGAGTAGACTATGGCTACACCTTC. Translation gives CASSLRVDYGYTF.

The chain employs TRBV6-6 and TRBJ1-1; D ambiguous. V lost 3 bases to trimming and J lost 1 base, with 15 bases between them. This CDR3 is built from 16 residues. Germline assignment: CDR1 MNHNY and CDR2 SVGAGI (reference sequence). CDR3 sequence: CASSYLVGEANTEAFF. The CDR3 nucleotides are TGTGCCAGCAGTTATCTCGTCGGGGAGGCGAACACTGAAGCTTTCTTT.

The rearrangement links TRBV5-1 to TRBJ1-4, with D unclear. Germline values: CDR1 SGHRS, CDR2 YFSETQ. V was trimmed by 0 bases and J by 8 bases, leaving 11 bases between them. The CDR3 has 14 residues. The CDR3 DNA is TGCGCCAGCAGCTTGGTCGGTTGGGAGGAAAAACTGTTTTTT. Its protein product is CASSLVGWEEKLFF.

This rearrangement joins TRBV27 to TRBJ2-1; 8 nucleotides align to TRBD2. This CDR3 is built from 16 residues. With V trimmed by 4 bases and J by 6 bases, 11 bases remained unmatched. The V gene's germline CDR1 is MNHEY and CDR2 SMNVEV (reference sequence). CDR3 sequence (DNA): TGTGCCAGCAGTTCCCAGCGGGAGAGAGGCATCAATGAGCAGTTCTTC. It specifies CASSSQRERGINEQFF.